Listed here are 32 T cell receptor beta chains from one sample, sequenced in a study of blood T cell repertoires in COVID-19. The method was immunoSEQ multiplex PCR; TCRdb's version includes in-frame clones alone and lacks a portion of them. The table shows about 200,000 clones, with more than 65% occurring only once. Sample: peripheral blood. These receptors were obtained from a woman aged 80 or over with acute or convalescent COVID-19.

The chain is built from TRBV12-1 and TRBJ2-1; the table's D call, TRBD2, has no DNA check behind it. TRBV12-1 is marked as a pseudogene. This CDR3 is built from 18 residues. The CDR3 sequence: CASSFARPSGYTYNEQFF. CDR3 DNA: TGTGCCAGCAGCTTTGCGCGTCCTAGCGGATACACCTACAATGAGCAGTTCTTC.

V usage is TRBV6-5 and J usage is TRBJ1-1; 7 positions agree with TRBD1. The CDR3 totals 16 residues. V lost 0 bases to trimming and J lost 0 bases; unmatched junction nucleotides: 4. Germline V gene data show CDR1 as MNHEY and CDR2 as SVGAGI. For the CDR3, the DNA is TGTGCCAGCAGTTACTCGACGGGACAGATGAACACTGAAGCTTTCTTT. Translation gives CASSYSTGQMNTEAFF.

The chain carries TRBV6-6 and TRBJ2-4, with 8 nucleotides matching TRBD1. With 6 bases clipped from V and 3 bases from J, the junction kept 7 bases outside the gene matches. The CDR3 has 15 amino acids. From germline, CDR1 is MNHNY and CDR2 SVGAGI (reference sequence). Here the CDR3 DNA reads TGTGCCAGCAGCCGGACAGGGTTCGACAAAAACATTCAGTACTTC. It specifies CASSRTGFDKNIQYF.

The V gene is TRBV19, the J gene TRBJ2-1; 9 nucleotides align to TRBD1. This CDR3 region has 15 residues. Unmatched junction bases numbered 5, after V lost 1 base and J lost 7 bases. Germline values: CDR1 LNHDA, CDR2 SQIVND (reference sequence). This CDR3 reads CASSIGGTGLNEQFF. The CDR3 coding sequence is TGTGCCAGTAGTATAGGGGGGACAGGGCTGAATGAGCAGTTCTTC.

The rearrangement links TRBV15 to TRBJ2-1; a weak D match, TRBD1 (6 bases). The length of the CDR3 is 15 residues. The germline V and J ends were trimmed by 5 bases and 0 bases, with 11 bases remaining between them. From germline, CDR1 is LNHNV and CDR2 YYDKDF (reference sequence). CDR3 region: CATSDDRYSYNEQFF. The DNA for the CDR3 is TGTGCCACCAGCGATGACAGGTACTCCTACAATGAGCAGTTCTTC.

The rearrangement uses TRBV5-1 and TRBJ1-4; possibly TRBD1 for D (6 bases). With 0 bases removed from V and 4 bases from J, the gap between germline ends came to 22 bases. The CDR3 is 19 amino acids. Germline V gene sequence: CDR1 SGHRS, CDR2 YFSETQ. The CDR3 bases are TGCGCCAGCAGCTTGGCCAGTAAAGGGTTGGGGGCCGGTAATGAAAAACTGTTTTTT. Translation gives CASSLASKGLGAGNEKLFF.

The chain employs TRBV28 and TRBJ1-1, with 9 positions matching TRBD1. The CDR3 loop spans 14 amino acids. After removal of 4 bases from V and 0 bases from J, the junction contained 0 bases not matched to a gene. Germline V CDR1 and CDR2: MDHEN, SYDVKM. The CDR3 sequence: CASSWDRVNTEAFF. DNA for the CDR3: TGTGCCAGCAGTTGGGACAGGGTGAACACTGAAGCTTTCTTT.

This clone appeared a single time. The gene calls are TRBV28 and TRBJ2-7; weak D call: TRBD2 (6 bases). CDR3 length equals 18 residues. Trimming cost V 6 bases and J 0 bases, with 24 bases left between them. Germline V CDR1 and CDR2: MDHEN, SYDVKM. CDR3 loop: CASRGGFKRAGSSYEQYF. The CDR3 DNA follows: TGTGCCAGCAGGGGGGGATTTAAAAGGGCAGGGAGCTCCTACGAGCAGTACTTC.

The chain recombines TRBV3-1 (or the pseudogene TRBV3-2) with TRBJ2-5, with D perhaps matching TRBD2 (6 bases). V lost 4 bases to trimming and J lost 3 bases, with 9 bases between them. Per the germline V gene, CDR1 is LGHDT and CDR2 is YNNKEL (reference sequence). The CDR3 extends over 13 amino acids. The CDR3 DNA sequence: TGTGCCAGCAGCCTGGGACTTAAAGAGACCCAGTACTTC. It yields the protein CASSLGLKETQYF.

The CDR3 region is CASSVGPDNEQFF. CDR3 nucleotide sequence: TGTGCCAGCAGCGTAGGTCCCGACAATGAGCAGTTCTTC. The chain links TRBV9 to TRBJ2-1, with D hard to call. Germline V lookup: CDR1 SGDLS, CDR2 YYNGEE. The CDR3 loop spans 13 amino acids. The V and J ends lost 0 bases and 5 bases respectively, with 6 bases between them. Together with reference TRBV9 and TRBJ2-1, the CDR3 gives the full variable domain: DSGVTQTPKHLITATGQRVTLRCSPRSGDLSVYWYQQSLDQGLQFLIQYYNGEERAKGNILERFSAQQFPDLHSELNLSSLELGDSALYFCASSVGPDNEQFFGPGTRLTVL.

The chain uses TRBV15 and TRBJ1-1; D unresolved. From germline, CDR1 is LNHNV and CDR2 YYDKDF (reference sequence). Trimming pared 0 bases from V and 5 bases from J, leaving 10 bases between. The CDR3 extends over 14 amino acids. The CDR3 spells CATSRDSTSTEAFF. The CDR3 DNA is TGTGCCACCAGCAGAGATAGCACATCTACTGAAGCTTTCTTT.

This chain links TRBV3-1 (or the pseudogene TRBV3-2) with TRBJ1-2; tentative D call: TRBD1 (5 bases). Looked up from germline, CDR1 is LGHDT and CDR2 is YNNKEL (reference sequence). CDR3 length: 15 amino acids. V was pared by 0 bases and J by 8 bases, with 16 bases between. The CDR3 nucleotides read TGTGCCAGCAGCCAAGATCCGTTACAGGCATTGGGCTACACCTTC. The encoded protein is CASSQDPLQALGYTF.

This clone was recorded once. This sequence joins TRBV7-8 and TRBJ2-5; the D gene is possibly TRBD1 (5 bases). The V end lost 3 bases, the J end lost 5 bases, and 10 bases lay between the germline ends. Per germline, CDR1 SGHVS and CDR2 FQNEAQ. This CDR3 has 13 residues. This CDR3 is CASSLVRGETQYF. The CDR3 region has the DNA TGTGCCAGCAGCTTGGTTAGGGGTGAGACCCAGTACTTC.

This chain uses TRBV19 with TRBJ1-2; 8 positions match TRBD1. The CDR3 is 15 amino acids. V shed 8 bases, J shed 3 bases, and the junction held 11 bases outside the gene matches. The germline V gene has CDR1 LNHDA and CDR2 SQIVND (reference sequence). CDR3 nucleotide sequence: TGTGCCAGTTCTTGGGACAGGCCCCGGGACTATGGCTACACCTTC. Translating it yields CASSWDRPRDYGYTF. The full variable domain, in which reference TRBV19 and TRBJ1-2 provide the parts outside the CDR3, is DGGITQSPKYLFRKEGQNVTLSCEQNLNHDAMYWYRQDPGQGLRLIYYSQIVNDFQKGDIAEGYSVSREKKESFPLTVTSAQKNPTAFYLCASSWDRPRDYGYTFGSGTRLTVV.

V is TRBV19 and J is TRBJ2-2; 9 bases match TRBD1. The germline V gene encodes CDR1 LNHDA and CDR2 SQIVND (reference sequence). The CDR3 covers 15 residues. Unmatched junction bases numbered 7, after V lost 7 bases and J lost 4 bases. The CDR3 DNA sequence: TGTGCCAGTACCGGGACAGGGTTGGGCACCGGGGAGCTGTTTTTT. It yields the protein CASTGTGLGTGELFF.

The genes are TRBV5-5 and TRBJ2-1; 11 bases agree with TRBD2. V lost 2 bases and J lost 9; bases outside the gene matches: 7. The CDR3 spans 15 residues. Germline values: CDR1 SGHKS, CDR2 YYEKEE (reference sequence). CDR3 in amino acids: CASSFSGGALFEQFF. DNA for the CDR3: TGTGCCAGCAGCTTTAGCGGGGGGGCACTTTTTGAGCAGTTCTTC.

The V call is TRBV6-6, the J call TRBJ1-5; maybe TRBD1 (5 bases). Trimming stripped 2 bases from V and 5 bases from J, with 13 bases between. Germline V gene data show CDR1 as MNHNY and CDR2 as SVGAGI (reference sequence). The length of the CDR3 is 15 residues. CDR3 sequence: CASSYSRAGDQPQHF. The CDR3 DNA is TGTGCCAGCAGTTACAGCAGGGCAGGCGATCAGCCCCAGCATTTT.

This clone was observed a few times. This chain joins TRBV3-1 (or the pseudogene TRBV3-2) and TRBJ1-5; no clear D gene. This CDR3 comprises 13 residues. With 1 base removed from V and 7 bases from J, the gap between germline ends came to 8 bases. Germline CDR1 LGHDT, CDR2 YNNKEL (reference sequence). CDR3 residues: CASSQGRRQPQHF. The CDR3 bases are TGTGCCAGCAGCCAAGGGCGGAGACAGCCCCAGCATTTT.

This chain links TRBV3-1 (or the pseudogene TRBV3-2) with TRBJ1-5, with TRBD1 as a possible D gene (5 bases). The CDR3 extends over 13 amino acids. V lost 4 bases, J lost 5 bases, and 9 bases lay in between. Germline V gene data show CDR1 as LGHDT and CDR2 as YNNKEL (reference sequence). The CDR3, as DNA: TGTGCCAGCAGCCGGACACAAGATCAGCCCCAGCATTTT. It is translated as CASSRTQDQPQHF.

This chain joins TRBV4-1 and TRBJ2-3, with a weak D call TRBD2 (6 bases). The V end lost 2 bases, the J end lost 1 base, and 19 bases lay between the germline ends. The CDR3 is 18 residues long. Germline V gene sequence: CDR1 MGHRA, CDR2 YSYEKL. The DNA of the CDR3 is TGCGCCAGCAGCCAATCTGGGACCTGGACTACTCGCACAGATACGCAGTATTTT. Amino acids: CASSQSGTWTTRTDTQYF.

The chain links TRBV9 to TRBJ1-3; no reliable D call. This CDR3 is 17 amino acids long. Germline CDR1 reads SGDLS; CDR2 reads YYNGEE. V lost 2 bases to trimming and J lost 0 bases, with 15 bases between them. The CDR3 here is CASSVSEASYSGNTIYF. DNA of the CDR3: TGTGCCAGCAGCGTCTCGGAGGCCTCTTACTCTGGAAACACCATATATTTT.

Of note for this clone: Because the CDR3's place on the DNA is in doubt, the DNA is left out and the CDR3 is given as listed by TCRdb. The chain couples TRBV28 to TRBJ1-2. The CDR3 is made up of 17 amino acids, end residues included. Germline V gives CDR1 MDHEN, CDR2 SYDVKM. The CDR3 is CASILGGPIGTFYGYTF.

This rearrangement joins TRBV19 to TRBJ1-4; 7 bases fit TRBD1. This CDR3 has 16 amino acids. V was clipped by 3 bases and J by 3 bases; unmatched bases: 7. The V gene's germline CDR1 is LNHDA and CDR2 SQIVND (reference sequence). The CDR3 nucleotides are TGTGCCAGTAGTATGGGAAGGGGGCAGGCTAATGAAAAACTGTTTTTT. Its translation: CASSMGRGQANEKLFF. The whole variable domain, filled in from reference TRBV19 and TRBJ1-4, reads DGGITQSPKYLFRKEGQNVTLSCEQNLNHDAMYWYRQDPGQGLRLIYYSQIVNDFQKGDIAEGYSVSREKKESFPLTVTSAQKNPTAFYLCASSMGRGQANEKLFFGSGTQLSVL.

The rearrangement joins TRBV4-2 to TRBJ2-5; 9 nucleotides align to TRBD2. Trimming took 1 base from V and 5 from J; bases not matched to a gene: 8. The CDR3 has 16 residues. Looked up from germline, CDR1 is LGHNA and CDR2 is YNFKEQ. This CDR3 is CASSQVVASGMETQYF. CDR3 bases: TGTGCCAGCAGCCAAGTCGTCGCTAGCGGGATGGAGACCCAGTACTTC.

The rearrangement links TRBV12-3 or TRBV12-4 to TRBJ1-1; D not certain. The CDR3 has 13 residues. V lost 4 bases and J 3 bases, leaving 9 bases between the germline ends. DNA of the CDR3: TGTGCCAGCAGTTCCAGGCCTGACACTGAAGCTTTCTTT. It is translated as CASSSRPDTEAFF.

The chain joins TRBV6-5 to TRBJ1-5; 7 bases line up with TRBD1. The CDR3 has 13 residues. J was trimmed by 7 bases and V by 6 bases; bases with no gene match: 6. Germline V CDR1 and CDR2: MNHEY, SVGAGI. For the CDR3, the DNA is TGTGCCAGCAGACCACAGGGGAGCCAGCCCCAGCATTTT. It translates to CASRPQGSQPQHF.

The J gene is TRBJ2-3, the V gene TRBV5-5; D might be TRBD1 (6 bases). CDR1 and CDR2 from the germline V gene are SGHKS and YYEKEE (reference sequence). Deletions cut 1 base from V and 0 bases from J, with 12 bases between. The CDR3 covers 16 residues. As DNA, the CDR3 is TGTGCCAGCAGCTTGATAGGACAGCCTAGCACAGATACGCAGTATTTT. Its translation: CASSLIGQPSTDTQYF.

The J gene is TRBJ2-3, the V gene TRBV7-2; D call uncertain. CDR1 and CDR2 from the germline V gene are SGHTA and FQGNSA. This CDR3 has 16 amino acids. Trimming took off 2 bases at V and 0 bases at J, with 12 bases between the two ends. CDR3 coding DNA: TGTGCCAGCAGCTTATCCTCCCTGACTAGCACAGATACGCAGTATTTT. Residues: CASSLSSLTSTDTQYF.

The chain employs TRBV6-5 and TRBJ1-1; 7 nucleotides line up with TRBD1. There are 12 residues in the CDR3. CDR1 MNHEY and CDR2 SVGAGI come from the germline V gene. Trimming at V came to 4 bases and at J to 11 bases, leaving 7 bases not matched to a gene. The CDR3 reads CASSSWTGEAFF. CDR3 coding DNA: TGTGCCAGCAGTTCCTGGACAGGTGAGGCTTTCTTT.

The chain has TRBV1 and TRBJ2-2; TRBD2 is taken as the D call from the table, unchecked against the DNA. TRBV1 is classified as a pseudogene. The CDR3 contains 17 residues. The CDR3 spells CTSSQDGSGMVTGELFF. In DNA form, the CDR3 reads TGCACCAGCAGCCAAGACGGCAGCGGGATGGTCACCGGGGAGCTGTTTTTT.

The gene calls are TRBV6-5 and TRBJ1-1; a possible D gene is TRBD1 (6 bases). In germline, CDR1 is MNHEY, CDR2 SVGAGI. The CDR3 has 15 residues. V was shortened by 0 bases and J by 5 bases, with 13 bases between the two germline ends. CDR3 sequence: CASSYSGGRGTEAFF. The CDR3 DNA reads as TGTGCCAGCAGTTACTCAGGGGGAAGGGGAACTGAAGCTTTCTTT.

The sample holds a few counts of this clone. CDR3 sequence: CASSYSGTEETQYF. The CDR3, as DNA: TGTGCCAGCAGTTACTCGGGGACAGAAGAGACCCAGTACTTC. The rearrangement joins TRBV6-2 or TRBV6-3 to TRBJ2-5, with 7 positions matching TRBD1. CDR1 and CDR2 (germline): MNHEY, SVGEGT. V gave up 0 bases and J gave up 3 bases; unmatched junction bases: 1. This CDR3 contains 14 residues.